Presented here are 15 T cell receptor beta chains from one specimen sequenced in a study of shared clonotypes between healthy human individuals (dated by TCRdb to about 2020). The library was made by the immunoSEQ multiplex PCR assay. What TCRdb holds here is the immuneACCESS table cut down to in-frame rearrangements. Part of the clones is not present; checked against another copy, under half of the missing clones reflect an unresolved V gene, and the others are unexplained. Here the sample has approximately 720,000 clones; around 72% occur a single time. The top ten clonotypes cover about 2% of the sample. The sample taken for sequencing was memory CD4+ T cells sorted from blood. Read against the paper, the sample's cell subset or site label means: CD45RA-negative fraction. These receptors all stem from a woman aged 25-40 years in good health.

This clone occurred a few times. J is TRBJ1-1 and V is TRBV7-9; D is uncertain. CDR3 length: 14 residues. Germline CDR1 is SEHNR and CDR2 is FQNEAQ (reference sequence). V lost 3 bases, J lost 5 bases, and 13 bases lay in between. The CDR3 nucleotides are TGTGCCAGCAGCTTGATGGACCTTGGGACTGAAGCTTTCTTT. Translated, it gives CASSLMDLGTEAFF.

V and J are TRBV7-9 and TRBJ1-2; D may be TRBD1 (5 bases). The CDR3 runs to 15 residues. V was shortened by 3 bases and J by 8 bases, with 19 bases between the two germline ends. Germline assignment: CDR1 SEHNR and CDR2 FQNEAQ (reference sequence). The CDR3 DNA reads TGTGCCAGCAGCTTTGGAGTCAGGGAGGGATCCGGCTACACCTTC. Protein sequence: CASSFGVREGSGYTF.

The rearrangement links TRBV7-3 to TRBJ2-7; D may be TRBD2 (7 bases). Trimming cost V 5 bases and J 0 bases, with 11 bases left between them. Germline V gene sequence: CDR1 SGHTA, CDR2 FQGTGA. The CDR3 runs to 14 residues. CDR3: CASSPAGASYEQYF. The CDR3, as DNA: TGTGCCAGCAGCCCGGCGGGGGCCTCCTACGAGCAGTACTTC.

This chain uses TRBV28 with TRBJ2-2; D uncertain. V was clipped by 6 bases and J by 6 bases, with 14 bases between them. Germline V gene lookup returns CDR1 MDHEN and CDR2 SYDVKM. There are 14 residues in the CDR3. The CDR3 is CASRFSSRPGELFF. CDR3 sequence (DNA): TGTGCCAGCAGATTTAGCTCGAGGCCCGGGGAGCTGTTTTTT. The full variable domain, completed using reference TRBV28 and TRBJ2-2, is DVKVTQSSRYLVKRTGEKVFLECVQDMDHENMFWYRQDPGLGLRLIYFSYDVKMKEKGDIPEGYSVSREKKERFSLILESASTNQTSMYLCASRFSSRPGELFFGEGSRLTVL.

The gene calls are TRBV18 and TRBJ2-2; TRBD1 aligns across 10 bases. Germline loops: CDR1 KGHSH, CDR2 LQKENI. V dropped 3 bases and J dropped 6; count of bases not matched to a gene: 7. The CDR3 extends over 16 amino acids. This CDR3 reads CASSPPGTGDAGELFF. As DNA, the CDR3 is TGTGCCAGCTCACCTCCCGGGACAGGGGACGCCGGGGAGCTGTTTTTT.

In regard to this clone: Distinct nucleotide sequences in the sample also encode this CDR3. The rearrangement links TRBV7-2 to TRBJ1-5; D unresolved. Deletions cut 4 bases from V and 0 bases from J, with 10 bases between. The CDR3 runs 15 residues. Germline lookup yields CDR1 SGHTA and CDR2 FQGNSA. As DNA, the CDR3 is TGTGCCAGCAGCTCCGACGTTCTTAGCAATCAGCCCCAGCATTTT. The encoded protein is CASSSDVLSNQPQHF.

The gene calls are TRBV15 and TRBJ2-3; 7 bases are a match to TRBD2. There are 15 residues in the CDR3. Germline CDR1 and CDR2: LNHNV and YYDKDF (reference sequence). V lost 6 bases to trimming and J lost 1 base; unmatched junction nucleotides: 7. Written as DNA, the CDR3 is TGTGCCACCAGACCCATGGGGAGGGGCACAGATACGCAGTATTTT. Amino acids: CATRPMGRGTDTQYF.

The rearrangement joins TRBV11-2 to TRBJ2-4; 14 nucleotides match TRBD2. The CDR3 runs 18 residues. Germline loops: CDR1 SGHAT, CDR2 FQNNGV. The J segment lost 11 bases and the V segment lost 4 bases, leaving 16 bases of the junction unmatched. CDR3 amino acids: CASSSGTSGSSTYKVQYF. The CDR3 bases are TGTGCCAGCAGCTCCGGGACTAGCGGGAGCTCGACTTATAAGGTTCAGTACTTC.

The chain is built from TRBV4-1 and TRBJ2-1; a possible D gene is TRBD1 (6 bases). Germline CDR1 reads MGHRA; CDR2 reads YSYEKL. Trimming took off 4 bases at V and 4 bases at J, with 20 bases between the two ends. The CDR3 extends over 17 amino acids. CDR3 residues: CASSPTGMRGLYNEQFF. The CDR3, as DNA: TGCGCCAGCAGCCCAACGGGAATGAGGGGGTTATACAATGAGCAGTTCTTC.

The sample holds one count of this clone. CDR3 loop: CASRRQGAASGANVLTF. CDR3 DNA sequence: TGTGCCAGCAGACGACAGGGGGCGGCTTCTGGGGCCAACGTCCTGACTTTC. This rearrangement joins TRBV11-3 to TRBJ2-6; 10 nucleotides line up with TRBD1. The germline V gene has CDR1 SGHNT and CDR2 YENEEA. The V segment lost 6 bases and the J segment 1 base; nucleotides outside the gene matches: 6. CDR3 size: 17 residues. Supplemented by reference TRBV11-3 and TRBJ2-6, the full variable domain reads EAGVVQSPRYKIIEKKQPVAFWCNPISGHNTLYWYLQNLGQGPELLIRYENEEAVDDSQLPKDRFSAERLKGVDSTLKIQPAELGDSAVYLCASRRQGAASGANVLTFGAGSRLTVL.

This clone has a single count. The chain has TRBV19 and TRBJ2-3; 11 nucleotides line up with TRBD2. Germline loops: CDR1 LNHDA, CDR2 SQIVND (reference sequence). V shed 4 bases and J 6 bases; nucleotides not matched to a gene: 6. The CDR3 loop spans 15 amino acids. This CDR3 is CASSSRLAGQDTQYF. CDR3 nucleotide sequence: TGTGCCAGTAGTAGCCGACTAGCGGGACAGGATACGCAGTATTTT.

This clone was seen at least ten times. The CDR3 coding sequence is TGCGCCAGCAGCCAAGAACAGCTGAACGGGGGTAGGTGGTCTGGAAACACCATATATTTT. Its translation: CASSQEQLNGGRWSGNTIYF. V gene TRBV4-1 combines with J gene TRBJ1-3, with D possibly being TRBD1 (5 bases). The V and J ends lost 0 bases and 1 base respectively, with 22 bases between them. The CDR3 spans 20 residues. CDR1 and CDR2 (germline): MGHRA, YSYEKL.

The rearrangement uses TRBV6-5 and TRBJ1-1, with 7 bases lining up with TRBD1. The CDR3 length is 15 residues. V was clipped by 1 base and J by 1 base; unmatched bases: 3. CDR1 MNHEY and CDR2 SVGAGI come from the germline V gene. The CDR3 sequence is CASSYFGTANTEAFF. The CDR3 DNA sequence: TGTGCCAGCAGTTACTTTGGGACAGCGAACACTGAAGCTTTCTTT.

In this sample, this clone turned up a few times. The chain is built from TRBV30 and TRBJ1-5, with 8 positions matching TRBD1. The CDR3 has 15 residues. The V gene's germline CDR1 is GTSNPN and CDR2 SVGIG (reference sequence). J gave up 0 bases and V 2 bases, and 3 bases lay outside the gene matches. CDR3 amino acids: CAWSRGQGSNQPQHF. CDR3 coding DNA: TGTGCCTGGAGTCGAGGACAGGGTAGCAATCAGCCCCAGCATTTT.

CDR3 coding DNA: TGCGCCAGCAGCTTGGGACAGGGAGGAGGAACTGAAGCTTTCTTT. Translation: CASSLGQGGGTEAFF. The rearrangement uses TRBV5-1 and TRBJ1-1; 7 bases fit TRBD1. The CDR3 is 15 residues long. With 0 bases clipped from V and 5 bases from J, the junction kept 7 bases outside the gene matches. The germline V gene has CDR1 SGHRS and CDR2 YFSETQ.